This TCR beta chain is from a study of shared clonotypes between healthy human individuals. Study-level points and caveats: Measured sharing among donors was expected to vary with sequencing depth.

Libraries were prepared by immunoSEQ multiplex PCR; TCRdb keeps only in-frame clonotypes and omits some of them. The table records some 2.4 million clones, approximately 94% of them present only once. The CDR3 is 13 amino acids. The germline CDR1 and CDR2 sequences are SGHAT and FQNNGV. V lost 6 bases and J lost 3, with 11 bases in between. As regards this clone: The antigen is unknown.

The sequenced sample was naive CD4+ T cells from PBMCs. Described subset: CD45RA+ positively selected. The chain has TRBV11-2 and TRBJ1-2; D is perhaps TRBD1 (5 bases). The TCR originated in a man aged 18 to 30 in good health. Some clones in this sample may be carry-over from other donors' samples. CDR3 bases: TGTGCCAGCAGGGGACTAGGGGACTATGGCTACACCTTC. Translating it yields CASRGLGDYGYTF.